This TCR beta chain was sequenced during a study of blood T cell repertoires in COVID-19. V lost 2 bases to trimming and J lost 7 bases, with 16 bases between them. The CDR3 contains 15 residues. Looked up from germline, CDR1 is SGHRS and CDR2 is YFSETQ. Profiled with immunoSEQ multiplex PCR; TCRdb holds only in-frame clones, not every one. The table lists fewer than 350,000 clones, 89% of them singletons. The receptor's source is a woman between 40 and 50 years old who had recovered from COVID-19. The chain couples TRBV5-1 to TRBJ2-1; the D gene is possibly TRBD2 (5 bases). Sequenced sample: PBMCs or T cells enriched from blood (not recorded which). The CDR3 spells CASSLSTERGNEQFF. Written as DNA, the CDR3 is TGCGCCAGCAGCTTATCTACGGAGCGAGGGAATGAGCAGTTCTTC.